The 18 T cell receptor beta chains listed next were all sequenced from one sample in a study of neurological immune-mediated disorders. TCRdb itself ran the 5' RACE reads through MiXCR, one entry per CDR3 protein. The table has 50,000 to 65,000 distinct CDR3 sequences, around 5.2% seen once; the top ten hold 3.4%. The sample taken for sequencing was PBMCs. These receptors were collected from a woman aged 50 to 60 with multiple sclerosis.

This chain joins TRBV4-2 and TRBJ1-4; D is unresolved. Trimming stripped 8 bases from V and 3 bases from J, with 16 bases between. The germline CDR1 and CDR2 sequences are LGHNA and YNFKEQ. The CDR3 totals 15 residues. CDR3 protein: CASRSSGAANEKLFF. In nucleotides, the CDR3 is TGTGCCAGCCGTTCCTCCGGTGCGGCTAATGAAAAACTGTTTTTT.

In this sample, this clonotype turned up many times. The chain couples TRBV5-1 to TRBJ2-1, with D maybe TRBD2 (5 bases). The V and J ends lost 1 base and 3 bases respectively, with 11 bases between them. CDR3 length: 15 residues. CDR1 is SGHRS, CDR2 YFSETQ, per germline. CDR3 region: CASSLLDSDYNEQFF. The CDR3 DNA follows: TGCGCCAGCAGCTTGTTGGACTCTGACTACAATGAGCAGTTCTTC.

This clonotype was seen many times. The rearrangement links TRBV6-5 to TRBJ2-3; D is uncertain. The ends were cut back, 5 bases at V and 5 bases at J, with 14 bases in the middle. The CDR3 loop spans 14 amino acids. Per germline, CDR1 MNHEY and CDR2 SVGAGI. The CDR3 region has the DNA TGTGCCAGCAGTCAAGGGATGGGTGGAGATACGCAGTATTTT. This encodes CASSQGMGGDTQYF.

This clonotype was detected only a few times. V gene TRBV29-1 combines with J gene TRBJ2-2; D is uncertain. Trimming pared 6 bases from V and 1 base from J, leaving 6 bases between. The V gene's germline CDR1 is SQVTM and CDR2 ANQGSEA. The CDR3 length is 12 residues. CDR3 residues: CSVTWNTGELFF. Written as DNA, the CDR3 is TGCAGCGTGACGTGGAACACCGGGGAGCTGTTTTTT.

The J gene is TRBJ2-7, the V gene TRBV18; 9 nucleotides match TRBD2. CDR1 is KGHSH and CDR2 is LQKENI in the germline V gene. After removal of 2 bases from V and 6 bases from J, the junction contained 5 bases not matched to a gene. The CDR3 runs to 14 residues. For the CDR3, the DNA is TGTGCCAGCTCACCAGTTGCGGGGGGGCCCGAGCAGTACTTC. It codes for CASSPVAGGPEQYF.

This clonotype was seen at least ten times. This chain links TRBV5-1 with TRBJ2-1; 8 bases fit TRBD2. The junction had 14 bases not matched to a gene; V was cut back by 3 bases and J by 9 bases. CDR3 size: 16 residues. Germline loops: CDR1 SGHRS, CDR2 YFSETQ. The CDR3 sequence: CASSSSNLRGGSEQFF. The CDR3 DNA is TGCGCCAGCAGCTCCTCCAATTTACGGGGGGGGAGTGAGCAGTTCTTC.

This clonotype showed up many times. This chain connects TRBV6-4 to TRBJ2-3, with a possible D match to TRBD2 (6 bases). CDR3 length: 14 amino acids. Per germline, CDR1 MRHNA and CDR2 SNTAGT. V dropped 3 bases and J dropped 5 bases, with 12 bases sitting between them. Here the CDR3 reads CASSESGDGDTQYF. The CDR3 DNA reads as TGTGCCAGCAGTGAATCGGGGGACGGAGATACGCAGTATTTT.

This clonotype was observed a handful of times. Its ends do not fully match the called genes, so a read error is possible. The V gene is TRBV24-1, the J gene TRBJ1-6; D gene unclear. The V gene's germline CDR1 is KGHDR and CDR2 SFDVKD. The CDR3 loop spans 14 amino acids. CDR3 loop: CVTSAKGYNSPLHF. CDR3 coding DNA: TGTGTCACCAGTGCTAAAGGTTATAATTCACCCCTCCACTTT.

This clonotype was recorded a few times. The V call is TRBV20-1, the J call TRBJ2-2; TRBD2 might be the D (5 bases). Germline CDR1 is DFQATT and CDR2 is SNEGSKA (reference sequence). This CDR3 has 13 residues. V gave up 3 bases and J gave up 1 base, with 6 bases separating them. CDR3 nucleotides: TGCAGTGCTAGGGGGAGGAACACCGGGGAGCTGTTTTTT. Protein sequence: CSARGRNTGELFF.

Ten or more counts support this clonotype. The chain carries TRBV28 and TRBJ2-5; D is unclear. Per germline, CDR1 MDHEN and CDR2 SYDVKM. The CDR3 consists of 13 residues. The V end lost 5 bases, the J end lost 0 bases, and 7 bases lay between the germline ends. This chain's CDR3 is CASSDQYQETQYF. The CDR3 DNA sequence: TGTGCCAGCAGTGATCAGTACCAAGAGACCCAGTACTTC.

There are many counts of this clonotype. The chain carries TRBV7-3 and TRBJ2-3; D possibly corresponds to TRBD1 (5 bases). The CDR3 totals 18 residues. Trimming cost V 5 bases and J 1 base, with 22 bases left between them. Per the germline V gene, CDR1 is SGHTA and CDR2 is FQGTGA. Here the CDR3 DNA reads TGTGCCAGCAGCCCATGTTGGGGCGCCAGCCCATGCACAGATACGCAGTATTTT. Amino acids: CASSPCWGASPCTDTQYF.

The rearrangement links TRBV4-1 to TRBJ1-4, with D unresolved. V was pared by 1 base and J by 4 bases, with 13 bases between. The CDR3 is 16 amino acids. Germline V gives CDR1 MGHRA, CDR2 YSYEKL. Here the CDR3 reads CASSQAYGRINEKLFF. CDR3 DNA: TGCGCCAGCAGCCAAGCTTACGGGCGGATTAATGAAAAACTGTTTTTT.

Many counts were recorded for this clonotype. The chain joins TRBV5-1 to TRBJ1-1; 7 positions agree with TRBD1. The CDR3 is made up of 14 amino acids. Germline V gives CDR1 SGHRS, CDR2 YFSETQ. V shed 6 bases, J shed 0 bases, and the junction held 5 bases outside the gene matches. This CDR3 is CASTGTAMNTEAFF. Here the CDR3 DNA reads TGCGCCAGCACCGGGACAGCCATGAACACTGAAGCTTTCTTT.

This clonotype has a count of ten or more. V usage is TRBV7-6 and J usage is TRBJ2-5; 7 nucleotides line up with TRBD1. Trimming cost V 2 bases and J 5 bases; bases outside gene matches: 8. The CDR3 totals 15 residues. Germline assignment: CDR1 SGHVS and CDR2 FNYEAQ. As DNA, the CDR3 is TGTGCCAGCAGCTTAACACGACAGGGATTCGAGACCCAGTACTTC. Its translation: CASSLTRQGFETQYF.

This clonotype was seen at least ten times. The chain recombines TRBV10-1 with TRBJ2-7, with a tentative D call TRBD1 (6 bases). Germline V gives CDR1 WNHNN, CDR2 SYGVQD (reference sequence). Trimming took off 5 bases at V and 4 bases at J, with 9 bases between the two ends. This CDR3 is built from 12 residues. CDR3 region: CASSFDRYEQYV. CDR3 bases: TGCGCCAGCAGTTTCGACAGGTACGAGCAGTACGTC.

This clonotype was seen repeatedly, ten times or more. Here the CDR3 reads CATSDSLTATQETQYF. The DNA of the CDR3 is TGTGCCACCAGTGATTCCCTTACAGCTACCCAAGAGACCCAGTACTTC. The chain is built from TRBV24-1 and TRBJ2-5; the D is unclear. The germline CDR1 and CDR2 sequences are KGHDR and SFDVKD. Trimming pared 2 bases from V and 1 base from J, leaving 13 bases between. CDR3 size: 16 residues.

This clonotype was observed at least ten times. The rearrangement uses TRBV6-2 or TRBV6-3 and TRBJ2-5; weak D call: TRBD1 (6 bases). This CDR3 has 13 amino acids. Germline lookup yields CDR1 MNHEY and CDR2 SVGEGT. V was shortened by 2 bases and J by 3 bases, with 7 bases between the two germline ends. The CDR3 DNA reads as TGTGCCAGCAGTTACGCAGGGGAAGAGACCCAGTACTTC. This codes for CASSYAGEETQYF.

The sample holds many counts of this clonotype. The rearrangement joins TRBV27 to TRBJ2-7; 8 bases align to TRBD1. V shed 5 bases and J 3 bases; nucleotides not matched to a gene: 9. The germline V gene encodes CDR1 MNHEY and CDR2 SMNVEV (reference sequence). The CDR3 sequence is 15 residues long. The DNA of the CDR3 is TGTGCCAGCAGTGTTGACAGGGGAAGGATCTACGAGCAGTACTTC. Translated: CASSVDRGRIYEQYF.